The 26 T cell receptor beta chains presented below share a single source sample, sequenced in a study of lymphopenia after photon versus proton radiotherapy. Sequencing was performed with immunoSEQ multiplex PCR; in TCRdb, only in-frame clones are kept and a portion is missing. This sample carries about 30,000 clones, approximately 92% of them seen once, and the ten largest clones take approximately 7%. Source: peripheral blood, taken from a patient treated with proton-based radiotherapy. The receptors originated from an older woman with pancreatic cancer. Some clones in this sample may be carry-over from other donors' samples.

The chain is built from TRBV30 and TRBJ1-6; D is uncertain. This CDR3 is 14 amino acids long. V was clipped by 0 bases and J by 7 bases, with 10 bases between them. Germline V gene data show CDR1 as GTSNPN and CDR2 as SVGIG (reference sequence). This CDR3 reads CAWSVLGLNSPLHF. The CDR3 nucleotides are TGTGCCTGGAGTGTACTAGGTCTAAATTCACCCCTCCACTTT. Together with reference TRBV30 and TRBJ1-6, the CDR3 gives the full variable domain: SQTIHQWPATLVQPVGSPLSLECTVEGTSNPNLYWYRQAAGRGLQLLFYSVGIGQISSEVPQNLSASRPQDRQFILSSKKLLLSDSGFYLCAWSVLGLNSPLHFGNGTRLTVT.

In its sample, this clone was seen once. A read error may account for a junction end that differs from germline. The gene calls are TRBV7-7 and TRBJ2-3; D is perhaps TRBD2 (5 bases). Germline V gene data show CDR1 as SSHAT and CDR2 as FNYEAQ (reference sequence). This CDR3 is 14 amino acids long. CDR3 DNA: TGTGCTAGCAGCACGGGATTTAGCACAGATACGCAGTATTTT. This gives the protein CASSTGFSTDTQYF.

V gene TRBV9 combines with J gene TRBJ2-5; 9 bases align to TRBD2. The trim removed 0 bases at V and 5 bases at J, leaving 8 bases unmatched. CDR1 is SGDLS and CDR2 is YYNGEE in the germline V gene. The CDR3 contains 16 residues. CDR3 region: CASSVGNSGSQETQYF. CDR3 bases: TGTGCCAGCAGCGTAGGGAATAGCGGGAGTCAGGAGACCCAGTACTTC.

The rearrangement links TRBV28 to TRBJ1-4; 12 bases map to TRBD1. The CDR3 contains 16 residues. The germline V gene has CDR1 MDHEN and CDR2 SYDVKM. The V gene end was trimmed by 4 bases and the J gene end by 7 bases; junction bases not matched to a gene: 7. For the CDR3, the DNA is TGTGCCAGCAGTTCGCCCGGGACAGGGGGCCGTGAAAAACTGTTTTTT. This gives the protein CASSSPGTGGREKLFF.

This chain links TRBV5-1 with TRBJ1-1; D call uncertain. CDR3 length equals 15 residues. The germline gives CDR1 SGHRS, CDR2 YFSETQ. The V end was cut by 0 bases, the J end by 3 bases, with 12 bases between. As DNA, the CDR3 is TGCGCCAGCAGCTTGGTAAGGGTCGGAGACACTGAAGCTTTCTTT. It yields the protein CASSLVRVGDTEAFF.

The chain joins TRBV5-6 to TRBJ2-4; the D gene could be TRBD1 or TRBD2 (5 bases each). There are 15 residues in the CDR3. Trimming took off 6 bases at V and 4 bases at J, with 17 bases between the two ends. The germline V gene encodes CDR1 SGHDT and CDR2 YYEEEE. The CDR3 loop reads CASTKRGDGKNIQYF. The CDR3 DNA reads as TGTGCCAGCACCAAAAGAGGGGACGGAAAAAACATTCAGTACTTC.

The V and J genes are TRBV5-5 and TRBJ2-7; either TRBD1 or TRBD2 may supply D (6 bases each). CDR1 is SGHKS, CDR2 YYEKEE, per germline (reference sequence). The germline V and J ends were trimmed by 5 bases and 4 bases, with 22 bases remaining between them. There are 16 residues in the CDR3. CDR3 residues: CASSGGPGPELYEQYF. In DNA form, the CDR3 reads TGTGCCAGCAGTGGGGGGCCGGGGCCGGAACTTTACGAGCAGTACTTC.

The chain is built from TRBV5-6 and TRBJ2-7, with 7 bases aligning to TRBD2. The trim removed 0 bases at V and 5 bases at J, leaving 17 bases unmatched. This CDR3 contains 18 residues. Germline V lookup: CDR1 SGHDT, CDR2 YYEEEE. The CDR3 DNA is TGTGCCAGCAGCTTGGTGCTAATTGGGGCGGGAGTTTGTCACGAGCAGTACTTC. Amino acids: CASSLVLIGAGVCHEQYF.

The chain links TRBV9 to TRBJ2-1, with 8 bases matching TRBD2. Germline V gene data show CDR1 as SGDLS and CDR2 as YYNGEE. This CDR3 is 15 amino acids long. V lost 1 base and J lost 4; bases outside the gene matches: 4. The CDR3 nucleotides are TGTGCCAGCAGCGTAAACGGGAGGGATTACAATGAGCAGTTCTTC. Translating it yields CASSVNGRDYNEQFF.

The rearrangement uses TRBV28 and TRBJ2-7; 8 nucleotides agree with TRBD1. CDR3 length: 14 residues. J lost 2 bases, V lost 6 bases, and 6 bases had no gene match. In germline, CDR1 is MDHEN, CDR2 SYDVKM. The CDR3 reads CASRGYRGTYEQYF. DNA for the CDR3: TGTGCCAGCAGGGGATACAGGGGGACCTACGAGCAGTACTTC.

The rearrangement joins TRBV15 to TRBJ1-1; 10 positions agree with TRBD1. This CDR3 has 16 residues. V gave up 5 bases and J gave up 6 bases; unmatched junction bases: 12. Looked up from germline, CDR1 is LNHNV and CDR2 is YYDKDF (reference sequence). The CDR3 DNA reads TGTGCCACCAGCCGAACCCCCGGGACAGGGGTGGCTGAAGCTTTCTTT. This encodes CATSRTPGTGVAEAFF.

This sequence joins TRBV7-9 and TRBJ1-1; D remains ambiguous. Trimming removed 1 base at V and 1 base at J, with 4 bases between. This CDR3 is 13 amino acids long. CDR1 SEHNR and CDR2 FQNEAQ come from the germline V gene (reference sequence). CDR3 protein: CASSLVRNTEAFF. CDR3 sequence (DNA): TGTGCCAGCAGCTTAGTTAGGAACACTGAAGCTTTCTTT.

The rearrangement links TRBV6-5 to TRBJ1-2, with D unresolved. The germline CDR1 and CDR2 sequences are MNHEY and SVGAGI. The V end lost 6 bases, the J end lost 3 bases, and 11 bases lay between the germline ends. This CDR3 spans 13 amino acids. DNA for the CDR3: TGTGCCAGCAGGCTTAGCCGGGACTATGGCTACACCTTC. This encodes CASRLSRDYGYTF.

The CDR3 protein is CASSLNPYGYTF. CDR3 nucleotides: TGTGCCAGCAGTTTAAATCCCTATGGCTACACCTTC. The chain is built from TRBV28 and TRBJ1-2; no clear D gene. Trimming took off 2 bases at V and 4 bases at J, with 5 bases between the two ends. The CDR3 has 12 residues. Germline CDR1 reads MDHEN; CDR2 reads SYDVKM.

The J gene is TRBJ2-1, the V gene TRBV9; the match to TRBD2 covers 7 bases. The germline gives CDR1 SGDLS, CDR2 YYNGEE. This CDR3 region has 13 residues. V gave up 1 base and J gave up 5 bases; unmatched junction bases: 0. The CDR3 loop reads CASSVLADNEQFF. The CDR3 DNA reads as TGTGCCAGCAGCGTACTAGCGGACAATGAGCAGTTCTTC.

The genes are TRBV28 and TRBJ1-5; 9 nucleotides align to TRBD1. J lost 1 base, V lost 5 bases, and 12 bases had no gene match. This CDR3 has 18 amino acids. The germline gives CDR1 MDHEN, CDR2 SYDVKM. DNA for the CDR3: TGTGCCAGCAGTGTCTCGTTTGGACAGGGGACCAGCAATCAGCCCCAGCATTTT. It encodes CASSVSFGQGTSNQPQHF.

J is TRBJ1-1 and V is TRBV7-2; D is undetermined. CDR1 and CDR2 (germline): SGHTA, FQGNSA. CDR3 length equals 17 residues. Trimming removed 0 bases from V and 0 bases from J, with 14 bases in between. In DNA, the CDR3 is TGTGCCAGCAGCTTAGCTTTGCCTCCTACCATGAACACTGAAGCTTTCTTT. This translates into CASSLALPPTMNTEAFF.

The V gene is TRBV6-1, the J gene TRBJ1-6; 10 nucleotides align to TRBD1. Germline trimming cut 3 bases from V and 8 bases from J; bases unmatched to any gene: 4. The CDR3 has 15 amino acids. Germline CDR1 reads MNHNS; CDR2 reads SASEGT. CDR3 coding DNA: TGTGCCAGCAGTGATTTGGGACAGGGGCATTCACCCCTCCACTTT. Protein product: CASSDLGQGHSPLHF.

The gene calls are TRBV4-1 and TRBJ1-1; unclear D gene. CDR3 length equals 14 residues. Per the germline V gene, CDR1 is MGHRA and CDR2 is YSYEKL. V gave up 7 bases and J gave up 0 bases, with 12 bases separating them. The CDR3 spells CASTMYNMNTEAFF. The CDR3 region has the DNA TGCGCCAGCACCATGTATAACATGAACACTGAAGCTTTCTTT.

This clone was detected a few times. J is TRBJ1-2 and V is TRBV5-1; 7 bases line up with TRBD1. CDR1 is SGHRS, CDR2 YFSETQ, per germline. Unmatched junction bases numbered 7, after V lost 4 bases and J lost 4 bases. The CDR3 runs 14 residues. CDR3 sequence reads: CASSPRDRSYGYTF. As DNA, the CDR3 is TGCGCCAGCAGCCCAAGGGACAGATCCTATGGCTACACCTTC.

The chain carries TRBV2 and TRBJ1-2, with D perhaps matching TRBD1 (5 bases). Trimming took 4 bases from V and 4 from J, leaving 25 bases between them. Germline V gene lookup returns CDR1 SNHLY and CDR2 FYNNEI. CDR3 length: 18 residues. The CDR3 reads CASSVGSQGNGPSYGYTF. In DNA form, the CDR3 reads TGTGCCAGCAGTGTAGGGAGCCAGGGCAACGGCCCTTCCTATGGCTACACCTTC.

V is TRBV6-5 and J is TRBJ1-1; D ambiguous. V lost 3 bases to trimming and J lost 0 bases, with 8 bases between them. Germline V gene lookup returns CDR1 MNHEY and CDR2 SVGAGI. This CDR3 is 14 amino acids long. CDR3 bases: TGTGCCAGCAGTTATGGGATGATGAACACTGAAGCTTTCTTT. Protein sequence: CASSYGMMNTEAFF.

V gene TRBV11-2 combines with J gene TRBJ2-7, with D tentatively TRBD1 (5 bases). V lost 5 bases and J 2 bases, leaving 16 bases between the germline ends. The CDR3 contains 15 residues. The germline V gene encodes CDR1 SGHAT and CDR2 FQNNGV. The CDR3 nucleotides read TGTGCCAGCAGCCAACACCCGCAGGGTACCTACGAGCAGTACTTC. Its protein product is CASSQHPQGTYEQYF.

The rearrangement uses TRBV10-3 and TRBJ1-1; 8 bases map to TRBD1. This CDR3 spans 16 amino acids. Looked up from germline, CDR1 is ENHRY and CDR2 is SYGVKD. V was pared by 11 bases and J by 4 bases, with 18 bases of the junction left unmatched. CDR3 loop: CASTGQGSFGGTEAFF. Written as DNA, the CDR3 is TGTGCCTCTACAGGACAGGGCAGTTTCGGGGGCACTGAAGCTTTCTTT.

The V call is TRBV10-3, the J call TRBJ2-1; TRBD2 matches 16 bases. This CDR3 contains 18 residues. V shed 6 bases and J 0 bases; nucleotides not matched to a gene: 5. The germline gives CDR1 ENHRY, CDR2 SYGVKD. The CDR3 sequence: CAISAGTSGRASYNEQFF. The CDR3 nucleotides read TGTGCCATCAGCGCCGGGACTAGCGGGAGGGCCTCCTACAATGAGCAGTTCTTC.

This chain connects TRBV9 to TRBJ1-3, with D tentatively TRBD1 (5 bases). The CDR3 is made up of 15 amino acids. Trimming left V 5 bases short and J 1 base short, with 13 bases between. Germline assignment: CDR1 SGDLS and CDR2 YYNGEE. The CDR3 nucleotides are TGTGCCAGCAGTGACCCGCAGGGATCTGGAAACACCATATATTTT. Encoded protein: CASSDPQGSGNTIYF. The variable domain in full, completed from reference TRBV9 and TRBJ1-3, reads DSGVTQTPKHLITATGQRVTLRCSPRSGDLSVYWYQQSLDQGLQFLIQYYNGEERAKGNILERFSAQQFPDLHSELNLSSLELGDSALYFCASSDPQGSGNTIYFGEGSWLTVV.